This T cell receptor (beta chain) was captured in a study of blood T cell repertoires in COVID-19 (dated by TCRdb to about 2020). About the full investigation: Samples from collaborators originated in the United States, Italy and Spain and spanned both the acute and convalescent phases of COVID-19. The sample metadata nearly always contained a de-identified subject ID, COVID-19 status, age in years and sex. The material from the prospective study consisted of cDNA or gDNA derived from T cells, B-cell-depleted T cells, or PBMCs. The repertoires were released in a freely available public database meant as a resource for research on the immune response to SARS-CoV-2. The samples were drawn from the first 160 participants of the ongoing ImmuneRACE study and from 1,254 subjects provided by 6 global collaborators. Where available, HLA class I and class II types were obtained from metadata supplied by the sample provider rather than from assay-based typing. Deeply sampled blood TCRbeta repertoires from subjects exposed to, actively infected with, or recovered from COVID-19 were included in the dataset. The paper as a whole reports these results and caveats: Clinical and demographic metadata were provided uncurated, with the amount varying by source and participant.

TCRbeta CDR3 regions were amplified from genomic DNA by means of the immunoSEQ Assay, a bias-controlled multiplex PCR. As for how the authors treated the data: Within the assay, amplification of reference gene primers was used to estimate how many nucleated cells each sample contained. To quantify the absolute abundance of each unique TCRbeta CDR3 rearrangement, sequence reads were collapsed and filtered. For each sample, productive Simpson clonality was calculated as the square root of Simpson's diversity index over productive rearrangements. TCRdb limited this immuneACCESS table to in-frame rearrangements with V and J called. A share of clones is missing; checked studies link under half to unresolved V genes, and the rest is unexplained. That table supplies the V and J calls and clone size; D and trimming were determined from the DNA. The sample yields 150,000 to 200,000 clones; more than 65% were counted once. Approximately 11% of the sample comes from the top ten.

The CDR3 numbers 16 residues from cysteine through phenylalanine. Only CDR3 DNA remains: 48 bases, in frame from the first base. V gives up 3 bases and J gives up 3 bases, and the segment between their germline ends measures 15 bases. From the germline V gene, CDR1 is SGDLS and CDR2 is YYNGEE. Comment on this clone: No antigen is known for it. No base-level quality is on record; no much larger clone is a single base apart.

Each collaborating institution followed its own protocols to collect whole blood in K2EDTA tubes. For TCRbeta analysis, collaborator samples were shipped as frozen whole blood, as isolated PBMCs, or as DNA extracted from either sample type. This TCR was recovered from a man in his 70s with active or convalescent COVID-19. The sequence is built from TRBV9 and TRBJ1-4, and possibly TRBD1, on 6 matching bases. Sequences were obtained from peripheral blood. The DNA sequence is as follows: TGTGCCAGCAGCGCGCAACCAGGGACATCTAATGAAAAACTGTTTTTT. This gives the protein CASSAQPGTSNEKLFF.